At least ten counts were recorded for the clone carrying this T cell receptor (beta chain). The data were obtained in a study of T cells in Graves' hyperthyroidism and ophthalmopathy. About the research overall: Peripheral blood collection took place at initial diagnosis, before any treatment.

Germline V gene sequence: CDR1 MDHEN, CDR2 SYDVKM. The CDR3 covers 14 residues. The V and J ends lost 4 bases and 2 bases respectively, with 12 bases between them. Active moderate-to-severe ophthalmopathy, Clinical Activity Score at least 3, NOSPECS at least 4, under 3 months' duration. Patients having uncontrolled infection, another autoimmune disease, pregnancy or lactation were not included. Template material for amplifying TCR beta CDR3 regions consisted of RNA transcripts. With the HTBI primer set, the TCR CDR3 went through a first round of RT-PCR. TCRdb called the multiplex PCR reads again in MiXCR, with one record for every CDR3 protein. The sample records hundreds of thousands of distinct CDR3 sequences, approximately 15% being singletons.

The chain recombines TRBV28 with TRBJ2-7; D ambiguous. The TCR originated in a woman in her forties with Graves' ophthalmopathy. Input material: blood. The CDR3 DNA sequence: TGTGCCAGCAGTTCCGGTGATATCACCTACGAGCAGTACTTC. Protein sequence: CASSSGDITYEQYF.